This entry concerns a single TCR beta chain. The data were obtained in a study of shared clonotypes between healthy human individuals. In the original analysis: ImmunoSEQ only sent back junction sequences with no quality scores, so filtering was done differently. Repertoires were generated with immunoSEQ multiplex PCR, while TCRdb's copy carries only in-frame clones and drops some. That table furnishes V, J and clone size, whereas the DNA furnished D and trimming. This table holds about 800,000 clones, about 96% found once. In the naive CD8 group, cells lacked CD45RO and were positively selected for CCR7, so terminally differentiated effector memory CD45RA+ cells were left out. Nashville, Tennessee was home to all donors, who were Caucasian adults. The origin of this receptor is a young man in good health. The specimen sequenced was naive CD8+ T cells sorted from blood.

The CDR3 here is CASTPRGVPNTEAFF. For the CDR3, the DNA is TGTGCCAGCACCCCCAGGGGGGTTCCGAACACTGAAGCTTTCTTT. The chain has TRBV27 and TRBJ1-1, with 7 bases matching TRBD1. CDR1 is MNHEY and CDR2 is SMNVEV in the germline V gene (reference sequence). CDR3 length equals 15 residues. J gave up 1 base and V 7 bases, and 9 bases lay outside the gene matches.